This T cell receptor beta chain derives from a study of blood T cells in healthy people across ages. About the research overall: T cells yielded about one barcoded beta molecule per two cells through template switching. Findings and caveats of the study: Naive CD4+ cells and diversity were both higher in long-lived donors than in aged donors. Calculation of diversity from one million T cells yielded estimates considered to be underestimates.

Using a J-beta primer mix together with a sample-barcoded 5' primer, a second PCR was run for roughly 6 to 12 cycles. TCRdb itself ran the 5' RACE reads through MiXCR, one entry per CDR3 protein. The sample includes roughly 800,000 distinct CDR3 sequences, more than 45% seen only once; the top ten take around 22%. The CDR3 totals 14 residues. Healthy Caucasian individuals from Russia aged roughly 6 to 95 served as donors. This clonotype was counted only a few times. Its target is not known. The clonotype originates from a man in his thirties or forties in good health. The V and J genes are TRBV21-1 and TRBJ2-1; TRBD1 is the table's D call and was not checked against the DNA. TRBV21-1 counts as a pseudogene. The sequencing input was blood. The CDR3 DNA reads as TGTGCCAGCAGCAAAGTTCAGGGGGCCGGTGAGCAGTTCTTC. Amino acids: CASSKVQGAGEQFF.